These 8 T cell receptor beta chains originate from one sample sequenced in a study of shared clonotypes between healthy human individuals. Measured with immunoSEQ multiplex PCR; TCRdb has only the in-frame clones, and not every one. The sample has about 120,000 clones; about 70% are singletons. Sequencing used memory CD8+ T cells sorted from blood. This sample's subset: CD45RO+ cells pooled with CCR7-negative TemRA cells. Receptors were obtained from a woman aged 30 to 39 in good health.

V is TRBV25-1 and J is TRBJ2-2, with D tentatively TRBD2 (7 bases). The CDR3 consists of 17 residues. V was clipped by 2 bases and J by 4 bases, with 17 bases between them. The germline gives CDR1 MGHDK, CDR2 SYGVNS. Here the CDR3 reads CASSENVGGAVTGELFF. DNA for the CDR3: TGTGCCAGCAGTGAAAATGTGGGGGGGGCAGTCACCGGGGAGCTGTTTTTT.

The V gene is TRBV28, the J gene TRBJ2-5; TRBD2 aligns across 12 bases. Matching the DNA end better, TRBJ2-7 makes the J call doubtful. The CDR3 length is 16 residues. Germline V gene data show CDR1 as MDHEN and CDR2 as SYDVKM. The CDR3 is CASSWGLAGQTYEQYF. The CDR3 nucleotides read TGTGCCAGCAGTTGGGGACTAGCGGGCCAGACCTACGAGCAGTACTTC.

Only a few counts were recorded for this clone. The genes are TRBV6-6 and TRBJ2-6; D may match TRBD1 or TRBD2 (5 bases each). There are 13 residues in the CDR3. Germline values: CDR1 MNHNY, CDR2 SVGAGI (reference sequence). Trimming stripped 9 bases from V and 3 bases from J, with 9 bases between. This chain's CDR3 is CASEGHGANVLTF. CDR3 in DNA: TGTGCCAGTGAGGGGCATGGGGCCAACGTCCTGACTTTC.

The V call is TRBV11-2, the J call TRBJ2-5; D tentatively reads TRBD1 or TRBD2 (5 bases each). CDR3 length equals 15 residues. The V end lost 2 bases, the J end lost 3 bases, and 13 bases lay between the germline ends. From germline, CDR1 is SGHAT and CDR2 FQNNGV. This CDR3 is CASSLMGRGEETQYF. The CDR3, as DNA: TGTGCCAGCAGCTTAATGGGTAGGGGAGAAGAGACCCAGTACTTC.

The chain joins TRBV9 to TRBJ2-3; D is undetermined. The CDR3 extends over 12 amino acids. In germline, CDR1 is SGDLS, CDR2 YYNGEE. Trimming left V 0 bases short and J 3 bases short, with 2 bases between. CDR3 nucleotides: TGTGCCAGCAGCGTAGATACAGATACGCAGTATTTT. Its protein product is CASSVDTDTQYF.

CDR3 DNA: TGTGCCAGCAGCTTAACGGCAGGGATTGAAGCTTTCTTT. This translates into CASSLTAGIEAFF. The chain employs TRBV7-9 and TRBJ1-1; weak D call: TRBD1 (5 bases). The CDR3 is made up of 13 amino acids. Germline V gene lookup returns CDR1 SEHNR and CDR2 FQNEAQ (reference sequence). V was cut by 2 bases and J by 7 bases, with 11 bases left in between. The variable domain in full, with the rest retrieved from reference TRBV7-9 and TRBJ1-1, is DTGVSQNPRHKITKRGQNVTFRCDPISEHNRLYWYRQTLGQGPEFLTYFQNEAQLEKSRLLSDRFSAERPKGSFSTLEIQRTEQGDSAMYLCASSLTAGIEAFFGQGTRLTVV.

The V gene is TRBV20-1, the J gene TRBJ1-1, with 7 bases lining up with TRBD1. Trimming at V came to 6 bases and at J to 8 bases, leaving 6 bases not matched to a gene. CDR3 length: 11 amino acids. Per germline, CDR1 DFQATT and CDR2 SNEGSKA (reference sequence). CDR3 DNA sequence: TGCAGTGCAACAGGGACAGTAGAAGCTTTCTTT. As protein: CSATGTVEAFF.

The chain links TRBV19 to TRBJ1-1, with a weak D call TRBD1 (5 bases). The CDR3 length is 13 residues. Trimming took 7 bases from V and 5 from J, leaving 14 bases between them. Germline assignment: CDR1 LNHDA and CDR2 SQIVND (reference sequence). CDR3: CASTPGVGTEAFF. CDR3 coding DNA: TGTGCCAGTACCCCGGGGGTTGGTACTGAAGCTTTCTTT.